The clone carrying this T cell receptor (beta chain) was seen only a few times. Its specificity is not known. This sample stems from a study of cytotoxic CD8 clonotypes in ibrutinib-treated CLL. Findings of the study overall: Collection times varied between progressing and sustained-remission patients.

Sequenced by immunoSEQ multiplex PCR; TCRdb stores in-frame clones only, minus some. This table has some 350,000 clones, 67% appearing once. This CDR3 has 13 amino acids. V was clipped by 5 bases and J by 6 bases; unmatched bases: 6. The V gene's germline CDR1 is MNHEY and CDR2 SMNVEV (reference sequence). This specimen consisted of PBMCs, obtained after 36 months of ibrutinib treatment. The V and J genes are TRBV27 and TRBJ1-1, with 7 bases lining up with TRBD1. The clonotype was recovered from a human donor with chronic lymphocytic leukemia. CDR3 amino acids: CASSIYRGSEAFF. In nucleotides, the CDR3 is TGTGCCAGCAGTATCTACAGGGGCTCTGAAGCTTTCTTT.